This is a list of T cell receptor beta chains from one sample in a study of T cells in Graves' hyperthyroidism and ophthalmopathy. Each CDR3 protein gets one entry after TCRdb re-called the multiplex PCR reads with MiXCR. The table has a few hundred thousand distinct CDR3 sequences, 40% to 55% seen once. What was sequenced was peripheral blood or thyroid tissue (not recorded which). Source of these receptors: a woman aged 18-29 years with Graves' hyperthyroidism. CDR3s include the opening cysteine and the closing phenylalanine or tryptophan. D genes are given only for firm matches. Rows may omit the clone size; those that give it use once, few, many or a size class.

clone_size: few
j_call: TRBJ2-2
d_call: TRBD1
v_call: TRBV20-1
cdr3_nt: TGCAGTGCTAGACACGGGACAGGGCGCACCGGGGAGCTGTTTTTT
cdr3_aa: CSARHGTGRTGELFF

clone_size: many
j_call: TRBJ1-5
d_call: TRBD1
v_call: TRBV5-1
cdr3_nt: TGCGCCAGCAGCTTGGGGACAGGGGATCAGCCCCAGCATTTT
cdr3_aa: CASSLGTGDQPQHF

clone_size: few
j_call: TRBJ2-5
d_call: NA
v_call: TRBV2
cdr3_nt: TGTGCCAGCAGCAAAGGAGTACAAGAGACCCAGTACTTC
cdr3_aa: CASSKGVQETQYF

clone_size: NA
j_call: TRBJ1-5
d_call: NA
v_call: TRBV24-1
cdr3_nt: TGTGCCACCAGTGATTCGGGGACGCAGCATTTT
cdr3_aa: CATSDSGTQHF

clone_size: few
j_call: TRBJ1-4
d_call: NA
v_call: TRBV9
cdr3_nt: TGTGCCAGCAGCGTAGACCTGATTGATGAAAAACTGTTTTTT
cdr3_aa: CASSVDLIDEKLFF

clone_size: few
j_call: TRBJ2-2
d_call: TRBD2
v_call: TRBV29-1
cdr3_nt: TGCAGCGTTGATCCCGGTGGGCTAGCGGGATCGAACACCGGGGAGCTGTTTTTT
cdr3_aa: CSVDPGGLAGSNTGELFF

clone_size: few
j_call: TRBJ2-7
d_call: NA
v_call: TRBV29-1
cdr3_nt: TGCAGCGTTGAAGGCAGGGCCGACGAGCAGTACTTC
cdr3_aa: CSVEGRADEQYF

clone_size: NA
j_call: TRBJ2-2
d_call: NA
v_call: TRBV2
cdr3_nt: TGTGCCAGCAGTGAAGGGGCTAGCGGGGAGCTGTTTTTT
cdr3_aa: CASSEGASGELFF

clone_size: NA
j_call: TRBJ1-6
d_call: TRBD1
v_call: TRBV5-1
cdr3_nt: TGCGCCAGCAGCTTCCAGGACAGGGGAAAGAATTCACCCCTCCACTTT
cdr3_aa: CASSFQDRGKNSPLHF

clone_size: NA
j_call: TRBJ1-6
d_call: TRBD1
v_call: TRBV2
cdr3_nt: TGTGCCAGCAGTGGGGACAGGGCCCTCCACTTT
cdr3_aa: CASSGDRALHF

clone_size: many
j_call: TRBJ1-1
d_call: NA
v_call: TRBV7-3
cdr3_nt: TGTGCCAGCAGCTCCTCCGGGGCCACTGAAGCTTTCTTT
cdr3_aa: CASSSSGATEAFF

clone_size: NA
j_call: TRBJ2-7
d_call: NA
v_call: TRBV7-2
cdr3_nt: TGTGCCAGCAGTTTGAGCGGCCCTCCCCCCTACGAGCAGTACTTC
cdr3_aa: CASSLSGPPPYEQYF

clone_size: NA
j_call: TRBJ1-3
d_call: TRBD1
v_call: TRBV15
cdr3_nt: TGTGCCACCAGCAGTCAGGGGGCTGGAAACACCATATATTTT
cdr3_aa: CATSSQGAGNTIYF

clone_size: NA
j_call: TRBJ1-2
d_call: NA
v_call: TRBV7-8
cdr3_nt: TGTGCCAGCAGCGCATCAGGGTTTTACGGCTACACCTTC
cdr3_aa: CASSASGFYGYTF

clone_size: NA
j_call: TRBJ1-1
d_call: NA
v_call: TRBV25-1
cdr3_nt: TGTGCCAGCAGTCGCCGGGCAGGGAACACTGAAGCTTTCTTT
cdr3_aa: CASSRRAGNTEAFF

clone_size: many
j_call: TRBJ1-1
d_call: NA
v_call: TRBV10-3
cdr3_nt: TGTGCCATCAGTGAAATAAGGGGTGATGAAGCTTTCTTT
cdr3_aa: CAISEIRGDEAFF

clone_size: NA
j_call: TRBJ1-1
d_call: NA
v_call: TRBV5-8
cdr3_nt: TGTGCCAGCAGCCCGATTGCGCAGCAGGGTCTCACTGAAGCTTTCTTT
cdr3_aa: CASSPIAQQGLTEAFF

clone_size: many
j_call: TRBJ1-2
d_call: NA
v_call: TRBV24-1
cdr3_nt: TGTGCCACCAGTGTCCCGACGGAGTACTATGGCTACACCTTC
cdr3_aa: CATSVPTEYYGYTF

clone_size: once
j_call: TRBJ2-7
d_call: NA
v_call: TRBV7-6
cdr3_nt: TGTGCCAGCAGCCATGGTCTCGAGCAGTACTTC
cdr3_aa: CASSHGLEQYF

clone_size: NA
j_call: TRBJ2-5
d_call: NA
v_call: TRBV12-3/TRBV12-4
cdr3_nt: TGTGCCAGCAAATTACAAGGGGCCTTTGAGACCCAGTACTTC
cdr3_aa: CASKLQGAFETQYF

clone_size: NA
j_call: TRBJ2-7
d_call: NA
v_call: TRBV7-2
cdr3_nt: TGTGCCAGCAGCACACATGGGGTTGCGGGTACCTACGAGCAGTACTTC
cdr3_aa: CASSTHGVAGTYEQYF

clone_size: NA
j_call: TRBJ2-7
d_call: NA
v_call: TRBV7-9
cdr3_nt: TGTGCCAGCAGCGCCGGGGGCAGACAGCAGTACTTC
cdr3_aa: CASSAGGRQQYF

clone_size: NA
j_call: TRBJ1-5
d_call: NA
v_call: TRBV29-1
cdr3_nt: TGCAGCGTTGGCGAGGGTCTAAATCAGCCCCAGCATTTT
cdr3_aa: CSVGEGLNQPQHF

clone_size: few
j_call: TRBJ1-1
d_call: NA
v_call: TRBV5-4
cdr3_nt: TGTGCCAGCAGCTCGGTTCCCGTCGCTGAAGCTTTCTTT
cdr3_aa: CASSSVPVAEAFF

clone_size: once
j_call: TRBJ2-7
d_call: NA
v_call: TRBV7-3
cdr3_nt: TGTGCCAGCAGCTTAATGGGATCTTTCTCGTCCTACGAGCAGTACTTC
cdr3_aa: CASSLMGSFSSYEQYF

clone_size: many
j_call: TRBJ2-5
d_call: NA
v_call: TRBV24-1
cdr3_nt: TGTGCCACTATCGACAGCCAAGAGACCCAGTACTTC
cdr3_aa: CATIDSQETQYF

clone_size: NA
j_call: TRBJ2-7
d_call: TRBD1
v_call: TRBV7-9
cdr3_nt: TGTGCCAGCAGCCAAGAACGGGACAGGGAGTACGAGCAGTACTTC
cdr3_aa: CASSQERDREYEQYF

clone_size: NA
j_call: TRBJ2-5
d_call: NA
v_call: TRBV20-1
cdr3_nt: TGCAGTTCAGATAACCAAGAGACCCAGTACTTC
cdr3_aa: CSSDNQETQYF

clone_size: NA
j_call: TRBJ1-2
d_call: TRBD1
v_call: TRBV7-2
cdr3_nt: TGTGCCAGCAGCATTGACAGGGGACAGAACTATGGCTACACCTTC
cdr3_aa: CASSIDRGQNYGYTF

clone_size: NA
j_call: TRBJ2-5
d_call: NA
v_call: TRBV6-1
cdr3_nt: TGTGCCAGCCTGCACAGGGAACGAGAGACCCAGTACTTC
cdr3_aa: CASLHRERETQYF

clone_size: NA
j_call: TRBJ1-2
d_call: NA
v_call: TRBV24-1
cdr3_nt: TGTGCCACCAGTGAAACAGGACCTGCGAATGGCTACACCTTC
cdr3_aa: CATSETGPANGYTF

clone_size: many
j_call: TRBJ1-1
d_call: TRBD1
v_call: TRBV29-1
cdr3_nt: TGCAGCGTCTTGACAGGGGGCAGGTTAACTTTCTTT
cdr3_aa: CSVLTGGRLTFF

clone_size: many
j_call: TRBJ2-2
d_call: TRBD2
v_call: TRBV10-3
cdr3_nt: TGTGCCATCAGGGGACTAGCGGGAGACGGGGAGCTGTTTTTT
cdr3_aa: CAIRGLAGDGELFF

clone_size: few
j_call: TRBJ1-2
d_call: NA
v_call: TRBV7-2
cdr3_nt: TGCGCCAGCAGCCAGGCGGACAGTTTGGATGGCTACACCTTC
cdr3_aa: CASSQADSLDGYTF

clone_size: many
j_call: TRBJ1-1
d_call: NA
v_call: TRBV7-8
cdr3_nt: TGTGCCAGCAGCCTCCGGGACGGAAGCTTGGGCACTGAAGCTTTCTTT
cdr3_aa: CASSLRDGSLGTEAFF

clone_size: NA
j_call: TRBJ2-7
d_call: NA
v_call: TRBV19
cdr3_nt: TGTGCCAGTAGTTTTAGGACAACCTACTACGAGCAGTACTTC
cdr3_aa: CASSFRTTYYEQYF

clone_size: NA
j_call: TRBJ1-4
d_call: NA
v_call: TRBV12-3/TRBV12-4
cdr3_nt: TGTGCCAGCAGTTTAAAATGGGCTGAAAAACTGTTTTTT
cdr3_aa: CASSLKWAEKLFF

clone_size: NA
j_call: TRBJ1-1
d_call: TRBD1
v_call: TRBV29-1
cdr3_nt: TGCAGCGGGGGACAGGGGTCGGGGACTGAAGCTTTCTTT
cdr3_aa: CSGGQGSGTEAFF

clone_size: many
j_call: TRBJ2-5
d_call: NA
v_call: TRBV29-1
cdr3_nt: TGCAGCGTTGGAGAGGGGGAGCCACCTTGGGAGACCCAGTACTTC
cdr3_aa: CSVGEGEPPWETQYF

clone_size: NA
j_call: TRBJ2-7
d_call: TRBD2
v_call: TRBV25-1
cdr3_nt: TGTGCCAGCAGTGAATCTCTAGCGGGAGCCTACGAGCAGTACTTC
cdr3_aa: CASSESLAGAYEQYF

clone_size: many
j_call: TRBJ1-5
d_call: NA
v_call: TRBV24-1
cdr3_nt: TGTGCCACCAGTGACGGGGAGGCCAATCAGCCCCAGCATTTT
cdr3_aa: CATSDGEANQPQHF

clone_size: few
j_call: TRBJ1-2
d_call: TRBD1
v_call: TRBV7-9
cdr3_nt: TGTGCCAGCAGTTTATGGACAGGGGAACCCTATGGCTACACCTTC
cdr3_aa: CASSLWTGEPYGYTF

clone_size: few
j_call: TRBJ2-5
d_call: TRBD2
v_call: TRBV9
cdr3_nt: TGTGCCAGCAGCGTAGATCTAGGCCGGGGGGCCCAGTACTTC
cdr3_aa: CASSVDLGRGAQYF

clone_size: NA
j_call: TRBJ2-5
d_call: TRBD2
v_call: TRBV4-1
cdr3_nt: TGCGCCAGCAGCCAAGGGGGAGGGATGGAGACCCAGTACTTC
cdr3_aa: CASSQGGGMETQYF

clone_size: many
j_call: TRBJ2-7
d_call: NA
v_call: TRBV12-3/TRBV12-4
cdr3_nt: TGTGCCAGCAGTTCCCCGAGTAGCGGTACCTACGAGCAGTACTTC
cdr3_aa: CASSSPSSGTYEQYF

clone_size: NA
j_call: TRBJ1-5
d_call: NA
v_call: TRBV19
cdr3_nt: TGTGCCAGTAACCACATGAGTCGGGGTTGGGATCAGCCCCAGCATTTT
cdr3_aa: CASNHMSRGWDQPQHF

clone_size: NA
j_call: TRBJ2-5
d_call: TRBD2
v_call: TRBV24-1
cdr3_nt: TGTGCCACCAGTGATGGACTAGCGTACGAGACCCAGTACTTC
cdr3_aa: CATSDGLAYETQYF

clone_size: NA
j_call: TRBJ2-7
d_call: TRBD1
v_call: TRBV25-1
cdr3_nt: TGTGCCAGCAGGGGCCGGGACAGGGGATCCTACGAGCAGTACTTC
cdr3_aa: CASRGRDRGSYEQYF

clone_size: NA
j_call: TRBJ2-3
d_call: NA
v_call: TRBV15
cdr3_nt: TGTGCCACCAGCAGAGTGGGCGTTACGGGACTCACAGATACGCAGTGTTTT
cdr3_aa: CATSRVGVTGLTDTQCF

clone_size: few
j_call: TRBJ1-1
d_call: NA
v_call: TRBV24-1
cdr3_nt: TGTGCCACCAGTGATTTGAGGGAATCGGAAGCTTTCTTT
cdr3_aa: CATSDLRESEAFF

clone_size: many
j_call: TRBJ2-5
d_call: NA
v_call: TRBV29-1
cdr3_nt: TGCAGCGTTGGAGCCAGGAACCAAGAGACCCAGTACTTC
cdr3_aa: CSVGARNQETQYF

clone_size: NA
j_call: TRBJ2-7
d_call: NA
v_call: TRBV29-1
cdr3_nt: TGCAGCGTCAAGGGCGGGGCGGAAACCTACGAGCAGTACTTC
cdr3_aa: CSVKGGAETYEQYF